One and the same sample provided the 24 T cell receptor beta chains below, sequenced in a study of blood T cell repertoires in COVID-19. Measured with immunoSEQ multiplex PCR; TCRdb has only the in-frame clones, and not every one. The sample carries 100,000 or so clones, 65% to 80% recorded once. Input material: peripheral blood. The receptor source for this set is a woman between 65 and 79 years old with acute or convalescent COVID-19.

Only one count was recorded for this clone. The chain combines TRBV5-1 with TRBJ1-4; tentative D call: TRBD1 (5 bases). The CDR3 extends over 18 amino acids. The V gene lost 2 bases and the J gene lost 8 bases, with 25 bases spanning the gap. The germline V gene encodes CDR1 SGHRS and CDR2 YFSETQ. The CDR3 DNA reads TGCGCCAGCAGCTTTGACGAGCAGGGCGGTATCTTCAGAGAAAAACTGTTTTTT. Translating gives CASSFDEQGGIFREKLFF. The variable domain in full, with the rest retrieved from reference TRBV5-1 and TRBJ1-4, is KAGVTQTPRYLIKTRGQQVTLSCSPISGHRSVSWYQQTPGQGLQFLFEYFSETQRNKGNFPGRFSGRQFSNSRSEMNVSTLELGDSALYLCASSFDEQGGIFREKLFFGSGTQLSVL.

J is TRBJ2-5 and V is TRBV14, with D perhaps matching TRBD2 (6 bases). The CDR3 extends over 12 amino acids. The germline gives CDR1 SGHDN, CDR2 FVKESK. V lost 4 bases, J lost 7 bases, and 10 bases lay in between. The CDR3 DNA sequence: TGTGCCAGCAGCCCCTACGGGAGGACCCAGTACTTC. This codes for CASSPYGRTQYF. The full variable domain, in which reference TRBV14 and TRBJ2-5 provide the parts outside the CDR3, is EAGVTQFPSHSVIEKGQTVTLRCDPISGHDNLYWYRRVMGKEIKFLLHFVKESKQDESGMPNNRFLAERTGGTYSTLKVQPAELEDSGVYFCASSPYGRTQYFGPGTRLLVL.

The rearrangement joins TRBV28 to TRBJ2-7; D perhaps matches TRBD1 (6 bases). V gave up 1 base and J gave up 3 bases, with 13 bases separating them. Germline CDR1 is MDHEN and CDR2 is SYDVKM. This CDR3 has 15 amino acids. The CDR3 DNA follows: TGTGCCAGCAGTTTATACTCCCAGGGGAACTACGAGCAGTACTTC. Translated: CASSLYSQGNYEQYF.

This chain uses TRBV5-1 with TRBJ2-3; 10 nucleotides match TRBD2. The CDR3 has 16 residues. Trimming removed 2 bases from V and 5 bases from J; junction bases left unmatched: 8. CDR1 SGHRS and CDR2 YFSETQ come from the germline V gene. For the CDR3, the DNA is TGCGCCAGCAGCTTCGGGACTAGCGTCGGGGTAGATACGCAGTATTTT. Translation: CASSFGTSVGVDTQYF.

V is TRBV24-1 and J is TRBJ1-6, with D possibly matching TRBD1 (6 bases). The CDR3 covers 13 residues. The V end lost 9 bases, the J end lost 8 bases, and 13 bases lay between the germline ends. From germline, CDR1 is KGHDR and CDR2 SFDVKD. DNA of the CDR3: TGTGCCACCCGCCACAGGGCGGATTCACCCCTCCACTTT. Residues: CATRHRADSPLHF.

The chain uses TRBV18 and TRBJ1-3, with 7 bases aligning to TRBD1. Germline lookup yields CDR1 KGHSH and CDR2 LQKENI. Trimming removed 2 bases from V and 0 bases from J; junction bases left unmatched: 7. This CDR3 comprises 17 residues. CDR3: CASSPFDRAGSGNTIYF. In DNA, the CDR3 is TGTGCCAGCTCACCATTCGACAGGGCTGGCTCTGGAAACACCATATATTTT.

V usage is TRBV3-1 (or the pseudogene TRBV3-2) and J usage is TRBJ2-5; tentatively, D is TRBD2 (7 bases). CDR3 length: 14 amino acids. Germline CDR1 is LGHDT and CDR2 is YNNKEL (reference sequence). V dropped 3 bases and J dropped 7 bases, with 15 bases sitting between them. CDR3 nucleotide sequence: TGTGCCAGCAGCCACGACAGGACTAGGGTGACCCAGTACTTC. Its protein product is CASSHDRTRVTQYF.

This clone was seen only once. V is TRBV6-2 or TRBV6-3 and J is TRBJ1-1; 8 nucleotides line up with TRBD1. The J segment lost 7 bases and the V segment lost 4 bases, leaving 2 bases of the junction unmatched. This CDR3 is 12 amino acids long. CDR1 is MNHEY and CDR2 is SVGEGT in the germline V gene. The CDR3 region is CASSSTGVEAFF. CDR3 coding DNA: TGTGCCAGCAGTTCGACAGGGGTTGAAGCTTTCTTT.

The rearrangement joins TRBV12-3 or TRBV12-4 to TRBJ2-7, with 7 bases identical to TRBD2. This CDR3 is 13 amino acids long. V lost 3 bases to trimming and J lost 4 bases; unmatched junction nucleotides: 3. The CDR3 nucleotides are TGTGCCAGCAGTTTCAACGGGGGGTACGAGCAGTACTTC. Protein sequence: CASSFNGGYEQYF.

The CDR3 sequence: CASSLGEGARNGYTF. The CDR3 DNA sequence: TGTGCCAGCAGCTTGGGTGAGGGGGCGAGGAATGGCTACACCTTC. The chain is built from TRBV7-9 and TRBJ1-2, with 7 positions matching TRBD1. The CDR3 consists of 15 residues. Germline V gene sequence: CDR1 SEHNR, CDR2 FQNEAQ (reference sequence). Losses at the gene ends were 3 bases for V and 6 bases for J; bases not matched to a gene: 10.

The chain recombines TRBV7-2 with TRBJ1-5; D unresolved. There are 15 residues in the CDR3. Germline V gene sequence: CDR1 SGHTA, CDR2 FQGNSA. Trimming took 0 bases from V and 3 from J, leaving 9 bases between them. The CDR3 reads CASSLAPIPNQPQHF. DNA of the CDR3: TGTGCCAGCAGCTTAGCCCCAATCCCCAATCAGCCCCAGCATTTT.

The rearrangement uses TRBV7-8 and TRBJ1-4, with D perhaps TRBD1 (6 bases). The CDR3 is 15 amino acids. CDR1 is SGHVS and CDR2 is FQNEAQ in the germline V gene. Trimming shortened V by 5 bases and J by 0 bases, and 10 bases separated the two germline ends. CDR3 in amino acids: CASSGRTATNEKLFF. CDR3 in DNA: TGTGCCAGCAGCGGCAGGACAGCAACTAATGAAAAACTGTTTTTT.

The chain employs TRBV30 and TRBJ1-3; D uncertain. CDR1 is GTSNPN, CDR2 SVGIG, per germline (reference sequence). V lost 3 bases and J 0 bases, leaving 15 bases between the germline ends. The CDR3 runs 16 residues. The CDR3 bases are TGTGCCTGGAGCCACGGCATGGGAGACTCTGGAAACACCATATATTTT. Translation: CAWSHGMGDSGNTIYF.

This clone has just a few counts. The chain recombines TRBV5-4 with TRBJ1-2; TRBD1 aligns across 7 bases. The CDR3 is made up of 14 amino acids. CDR1 and CDR2 from the germline V gene are SGHNT and YYREEE (reference sequence). The V and J ends lost 6 bases and 4 bases, in that order; junction bases with no gene match: 9. CDR3 in amino acids: CASNRQGMFYGYTF. The CDR3 DNA follows: TGTGCCAGCAACAGACAGGGAATGTTCTATGGCTACACCTTC.

This chain links TRBV14 with TRBJ2-5; TRBD1 matches at 7 bases. The CDR3 contains 18 residues. Germline V gene lookup returns CDR1 SGHDN and CDR2 FVKESK. Trimming removed 2 bases from V and 5 bases from J; junction bases left unmatched: 17. The CDR3 is CASSQLGPGQALGETQYF. The CDR3 DNA is TGTGCCAGCAGCCAACTAGGGCCCGGACAGGCCCTCGGGGAGACCCAGTACTTC.

By frequency in the sample, this clone is medium-sized. The rearrangement links TRBV7-9 to TRBJ2-2; D unresolved. V lost 5 bases to trimming and J lost 7 bases, with 11 bases between them. The CDR3 extends over 13 amino acids. Germline V lookup: CDR1 SEHNR, CDR2 FQNEAQ (reference sequence). The CDR3 spells CASSHYTSGELFF. The DNA of the CDR3 is TGTGCCAGCAGCCACTACACGAGCGGGGAGCTGTTTTTT.

This clone has just a few counts. The rearrangement joins TRBV19 to TRBJ2-5, with 11 bases aligning to TRBD1. The CDR3 extends over 16 amino acids. J was trimmed by 7 bases and V by 6 bases; bases with no gene match: 13. CDR1 is LNHDA, CDR2 SQIVND, per germline (reference sequence). The DNA of the CDR3 is TGTGCCAGTAGCATACGGACAGGGGGCGATTCGGTGACCCAGTACTTC. This translates into CASSIRTGGDSVTQYF.

This chain connects TRBV5-1 to TRBJ1-2, with TRBD1 matching over 7 bases. This CDR3 comprises 14 residues. Trimming cost V 5 bases and J 4 bases; bases outside gene matches: 8. Germline V gene data show CDR1 as SGHRS and CDR2 as YFSETQ. CDR3 protein: CASSPDRNFYGYTF. In DNA, the CDR3 is TGCGCCAGCAGTCCGGACAGGAACTTCTATGGCTACACCTTC.

This rearrangement joins TRBV11-2 to TRBJ2-7; TRBD1 is a possible D gene (6 bases). V was pared by 5 bases and J by 2 bases, with 19 bases between. The CDR3 consists of 16 residues. Germline values: CDR1 SGHAT, CDR2 FQNNGV. The CDR3 protein is CASSPGVWTDAYEQYF. In DNA, the CDR3 is TGTGCCAGCAGCCCAGGGGTGTGGACGGATGCCTACGAGCAGTACTTC.

This clone has just a few counts. The rearrangement uses TRBV7-2 and TRBJ1-2, with a possible D match to TRBD1 (6 bases). Germline-derived CDR1 and CDR2 are SGHTA and FQGNSA. V was clipped by 1 base and J by 7 bases, with 13 bases between them. This CDR3 region has 14 residues. The DNA for the CDR3 is TGTGCCAGCAGCTTAGTTGGCACAGGGAGTGGCTACACCTTC. Its translation is CASSLVGTGSGYTF.

The chain couples TRBV27 to TRBJ2-1; 10 bases agree with TRBD2. CDR3 size: 17 residues. V trimming: 6 bases; J trimming: 5 bases; junction bases outside the gene matches: 13. The V gene's germline CDR1 is MNHEY and CDR2 SMNVEV (reference sequence). CDR3 amino acids: CASSPSWGAGGDNEQFF. The CDR3 DNA reads as TGTGCCAGCAGCCCAAGTTGGGGAGCGGGGGGGGACAATGAGCAGTTCTTC.

CDR3 sequence (DNA): TGTGCCAGTAATGTTCCGGGGTCCCCATATGGCTACACCTTC. Amino acid sequence: CASNVPGSPYGYTF. The gene calls are TRBV19 and TRBJ1-2; no clear D. The CDR3 is 14 amino acids. Trimming took 7 bases from V and 5 from J, leaving 17 bases between them. Germline V gene data show CDR1 as LNHDA and CDR2 as SQIVND (reference sequence).

The sample holds a few counts of this clone. The chain combines TRBV6-2 or TRBV6-3 with TRBJ2-7; D not resolved. The V end lost 7 bases, the J end lost 0 bases, and 16 bases lay between the germline ends. This CDR3 is 15 amino acids long. CDR1 and CDR2 from the germline V gene are MNHEY and SVGEGT. The CDR3 sequence: CASTPNPQASYEQYF. CDR3 coding DNA: TGTGCCAGCACCCCGAACCCGCAGGCCTCCTACGAGCAGTACTTC.

CDR3 region: CASSMRTGDTDTQYF. The CDR3 DNA reads TGTGCCAGTAGTATGAGGACAGGGGACACAGATACGCAGTATTTT. The V and J genes are TRBV19 and TRBJ2-3; 9 bases are shared with TRBD1. The V and J ends lost 3 bases and 2 bases, in that order; junction bases with no gene match: 3. The germline V gene has CDR1 LNHDA and CDR2 SQIVND (reference sequence). The CDR3 loop spans 15 amino acids.